Below, one T cell receptor (beta chain) is given with its context. Its antigen is not yet known. No clone much larger than this one lies a single base away; base qualities are absent. The cohort was made up of hundreds of healthy bone marrow donors. Cohort members were all nominally healthy when sampled, although unrecorded immune exposures were likely present. The donor tested CMV seropositive, placing the donor among the roughly 300 seropositive members of the cohort. Every donor gave a peripheral blood sample, and the peripheral blood mononuclear cells from that sample were used for TCR beta sequencing. Genomic DNA extraction from the blood cell samples was performed with the Qiagen DNeasy Blood Extraction Kit. Library creation used the immunoSEQ multiplex PCR assay. For the multiplex PCR, a mixture combining 60 forward primers for TCR Vbeta segments and 13 reverse primers for TCR Jbeta segments was used. A multiplex PCR assay on genomic DNA amplified the CDR3 region of rearranged TCR beta genes. Amplified TCR beta libraries were sequenced as 87-base-pair reads on the Illumina HiSeq System. In the original analysis: A later analysis counted some 80 million unique TCR beta chains across the 650 to 700 repertoires, and some 11 million of these chains were shared by at least two donors. To remove PCR and sequencing errors, raw reads were error-corrected and collapsed into unique sequences using a nearest-neighbor algorithm that merged closely related sequences. Alignment of CDR3 sequences to IMGT reference sequences was used to assign V, D and J gene segments. Each retained sequence needed at least a six-nucleotide match to both a V gene segment and a J gene segment. Rearrangements were classified as productive when the CDR3 lacked stop codons and remained in frame with V and J, and all other rearrangements were classified as non-productive. CDR3 was defined according to IMGT convention as the region running from the second conserved V-encoded cysteine to the conserved J-encoded phenylalanine. Sequences without an unambiguous match to a single V gene segment were excluded from the earlier analysis of several hundred of the donors. In an earlier analysis of 587 of the donors, a V segment was called functional when productive rearrangements were above 56.7%, and segregating when the standard deviation between donors exceeded 5%. A statistical classification framework was built for diagnosing cytomegalovirus status from the catalog of TCR beta chain sequences. V and J gene assignment, in a later analysis, came from comparing TCR nucleotide sequences with IMGT/GENE-DB human TR gene sequences. In a later analysis, CDR3 sequences and most-parsimonious VDJ recombination scenarios were assigned using the TCRdist pipeline. In a later analysis, every TCR beta chain was defined by the combination of its CDR3 amino acid sequence and its V-gene family, and reads without a unique V-gene family were dropped. As a way to deal with suspected cross-contamination and a sequencing artifact, a later analysis dropped over 550 nucleotide sequences that were highly shared and had low generation probability. In a later analysis, a clonal expansion index was calculated for each public chain from normalized within-repertoire ranks of inferred template counts. A later analysis computed generation probabilities with a VDJ recombination model fitted to out-of-frame rearrangements, and checked the results against IGoR. In a later analysis, hypergeometric tests were used to score TCR-TCR, TCR-HLA and TCR-CMV co-occurrence, with a repertoire-size bias correction applied to TCR pairs. In a later analysis, false discovery rates were estimated by permuting HLA or CMV assignments 20 times. In a later analysis, co-occurring TCRs were grouped with DBSCAN, and TCRdist sequence similarity was added when clustering was performed within HLA-allele-positive subsets. For co-occurrence clustering, repertoires with fewer than 30,000 or more than 120,000 public chains were excluded, along with roughly 5 repertoires with anomalous nucleotide sharing. Entries here come from immuneACCESS through TCRdb and include only in-frame sequences with V and J called. Some clones fail to appear in such tables; in the studies checked, an unresolved V gene covers under half of the shortfall, and the cause of the remainder is unknown. V and J calls and clone size are as listed in that table; D and trimming were resolved from the DNA. The sample data list tens of thousands of clones, and roughly 67% of these were observed just once. The ten largest account for approximately 7.6% of the sample.

The data originate from a study of cytomegalovirus exposure and HLA in healthy donors (dated by TCRdb to 2016 to 2017). Background for the entire study: In an earlier analysis of roughly 590 of the donors, 250 to 350 Gb of sequence data and some 100 million unique TCR beta sequences from approximately 180 million T cells were reported. Around 300 gigabases of sequencing data and tens of millions of unique TCR sequences were included in an early release covering about 700 HLA-typed donors. Of the 300 to 450 genotyped donors, less than 85% were placed in the genetic ancestry cluster associated with self-reported Caucasian donors. The aim of the study was to test whether cataloging public T cell receptors could identify signatures of past pathogen exposure. The study profiled the T cell repertoires of 500 to 800 subjects by immunosequencing and related them to cytomegalovirus serostatus. Along with the approximately 600-subject first cohort, a separate validation cohort of some 130 different subjects was used. The study combined high-throughput TCR immunosequencing, statistical association of individual TCRs with disease status, and machine learning to predict cytomegalovirus infection status. In a later analysis, previously published TCR beta repertoires from 550 to 750 donors were re-analyzed and high-resolution HLA genotyping was added so that TCR occurrence patterns could be studied. The later analysis used no new phenotypic data to find candidate immune exposures, relying instead on TCR beta sequences and their occurrence across donors. In an earlier analysis of 500 to 650 of the donors, high-throughput TCR beta sequencing was used to judge whether each TCR beta V gene segment behaved as functional or pseudogenic. Donor age, sex, ethnicity and CMV serostatus were collected together with the repertoire data. A later genetic analysis took genome-wide SNP genotypes for about 55% of the roughly 670 donors and used that subset as a discovery cohort. All discovery cohort repertoires had been generated using a single sequencing platform. HLA typing covered class I and class II loci at four-digit resolution. Typing coverage differed by locus: A, B, C, DRB1 and DQB1 were typed in roughly 620-630 donors, DQA1 in 500 to 550, DPA1 in over 600, and DPB1 in just under 490. Because of strong linkage in the cohort, four to six DR-DQ haplotypes were treated as single units for association and clustering. Across approximately 420 genotyped donors of the cohort, an average of about 240,000 unique TCR beta nucleotide sequences per donor were sequenced, and roughly a sixth of those sequences were non-productive. On the study overall, not on this receptor specifically: Because counts were too low, more than 15 rarely observed V segments, including chromosome 9 orphons, were left out of the earlier analysis of roughly 600 of the donors. In the study, roughly 160 TCR beta chains were listed as associated with cytomegalovirus. Because HLA typing was missing for some donors at each locus, association tests included only the typed subset. Three of the identified cytomegalovirus-associated TCR beta chains were confirmed in vitro to be specific for cytomegalovirus antigens. The classifier was reported to diagnose cytomegalovirus status with high specificity and sensitivity in both the original and validation cohorts. Immune exposure information for the cohort was limited to CMV serostatus. In a later analysis, several top co-occurrence clusters were reported to appear linked to parvovirus B19, influenza, CMV and Epstein-Barr virus. The cohort was sequenced for TCR beta chains only, and without alpha or paired-chain data the features that could be detected were limited. According to the authors, the approach could potentially be generalized to other disease states and immunological phenotypes. A later genetic analysis associated a missense DCLRE1C variant with V-gene and J-gene trimming of TCR beta chains, and an independent cohort replicated the association. A later analysis found that TCR association rates varied across HLA loci, with DRB1 alleles showing the most associated TCRs and HLA-C alleles the fewest. A further reported finding was that TCR beta sequences accurately predicted the HLA-A and HLA-B alleles for most subjects in the first cohort. Correlated functional status among segregating V segments might reflect linkage disequilibrium, but an unknown experimental factor could not be ruled out. While some public TCRs were present in many individuals, most TCR sequences turned up only very rarely across donors. According to a later genetic analysis, donors in an Asian-associated ancestry cluster had fewer N-insertions in productive TCRs than the approximately 610-donor mean. Most CMV-associated TCR beta chains appeared to be HLA-restricted in a later analysis, and the HLA associations seemed to be driven largely by CMV exposure. When HLA alleles, especially DR and DQ, strongly co-occurred, TCR associations were difficult to assign to individual alleles. A cluster of highly shared sequence variants was judged likely to represent a technical artifact of the sequencing pipeline. In an earlier analysis of roughly 500 of the donors, most TCR beta V segments appeared in productive rearrangements about 87% or about 30% of the time, broadly matching IMGT annotations. Sequencing depth was assumed to be roughly uniform across donors in the presence/absence analyses, though that assumption may not hold. In a later analysis, HLA-associated TCR beta chains were found to be more clonally expanded and to have lower generation probabilities than equally common non-associated chains. At a false discovery rate of 0.05, a later analysis linked around 17,000 TCR beta sequences to specific HLA alleles.

Sequenced material: PBMCs. This TCR derives from a middle-aged man in good health and CMV-seropositive.

CDR3 sequence: CASSQGGERNEQYF. The DNA sequence is given as TGTGCCAGCTCACAGGGAGGAGAGAGGAACGAGCAGTACTTC. The chain is made from TRBV18 and TRBJ2-7; TRBD2 is a possible D gene, resting on 6 matching bases. From the cysteine through the phenylalanine, the CDR3 covers 14 amino acids. Of the read, only the CDR3 DNA is kept; its 42 bases are in frame from base 1. Cut back by 4 bases and 5 bases, the V and J ends lie 15 bases apart. The CDR1 and CDR2 encoded by the germline V gene are KGHSH and LQKENI.